This T cell receptor (beta chain) comes out of a study of blood T cell repertoires in COVID-19. Germline V gene sequence: CDR1 SGDLS, CDR2 YYNGEE. The V end was cut by 4 bases, the J end by 6 bases, with 19 bases between. The CDR3 extends over 16 amino acids. Recruits, aged roughly 18 to 90 years, lived in roughly 22 US areas. Clinical histories supplied by participants themselves formed the basis of cohort assignment. Two negative PCRs, clearance, or symptom resolution were required of recovered Cohort 3 donors. Authors' methods: Amplification from reference gene primers served as the basis for estimated nucleated cell counts. Using immunoSEQ multiplex PCR, the repertoire was profiled, and TCRdb retains in-frame clones only, with some absent. That table furnishes V, J and clone size, whereas the DNA furnished D and trimming. Altogether some 150,000 clones are present, more than 65% being singletons, with the ten largest covering about 15%.

J is TRBJ2-2 and V is TRBV9; D possibly corresponds to TRBD2 (5 bases). Sequences were obtained from PBMCs or T cells enriched from blood (not recorded which). The TCR originated in a man aged 50 or older who had recovered from COVID-19. This chain's CDR3 is CASSSTGGAAAGELFF. DNA for the CDR3: TGTGCCAGCAGCTCCACCGGAGGAGCTGCGGCCGGGGAGCTGTTTTTT.